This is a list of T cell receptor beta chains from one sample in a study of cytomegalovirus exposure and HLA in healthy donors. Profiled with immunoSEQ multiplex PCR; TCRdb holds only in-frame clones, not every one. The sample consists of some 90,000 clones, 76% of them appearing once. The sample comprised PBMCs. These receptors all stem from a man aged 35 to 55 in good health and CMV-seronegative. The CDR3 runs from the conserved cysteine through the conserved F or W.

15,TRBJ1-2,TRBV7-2,CASSLALTAPGGYTF
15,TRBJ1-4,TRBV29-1,CSGRSRGRVFEKLFF
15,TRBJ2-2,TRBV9,CASSVFPGSTGELFF
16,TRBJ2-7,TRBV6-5,CASSYFPGTVTYEQYF
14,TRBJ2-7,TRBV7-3,CASSLAGTSYEQYF
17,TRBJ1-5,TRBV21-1,CASSINGDRNSNQPQHF
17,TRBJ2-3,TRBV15,CATSRDRQGSYTDTQYF
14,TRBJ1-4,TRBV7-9,CASSAGQGNEKLFF
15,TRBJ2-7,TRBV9,CASSVGSVAGGPQYF
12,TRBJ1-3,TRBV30,CAWSVLGNTIYF
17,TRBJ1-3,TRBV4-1,CASSLTASGVSGNTIYF
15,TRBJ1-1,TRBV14,CASSPGERRNTEAFF
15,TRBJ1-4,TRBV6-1,CASRRVGLCCEKLFF
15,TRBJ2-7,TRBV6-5,CASSYHPQGTYEQYF
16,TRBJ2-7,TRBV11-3,CASSLEGLAGAREQYF
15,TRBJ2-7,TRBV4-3,CASSQDTWGGSEQYF
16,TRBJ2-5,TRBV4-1,CASSQDGGGTQETQYF
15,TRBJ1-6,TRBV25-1,CASSESYPSGSPLHF
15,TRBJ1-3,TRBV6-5,CASSYLSSSGNTIYF